The clone carrying this T cell receptor beta chain was picked up many times. These data come from a study of blood T cells in healthy people across ages. The second PCR ran about 6 to 11 cycles with a sample-barcoded 5' primer and J-beta primers. MiXCR, applied by TCRdb to the 5' RACE reads, yields one record per CDR3 protein. This sample has hundreds of thousands of distinct CDR3 sequences, with 58% found just once. Donors each provided ten milliliters of peripheral blood. The CDR3 spans 15 residues. Per germline, CDR1 LGHNA and CDR2 YNFKEQ. Trimming removed 1 base at V and 2 bases at J, with 11 bases between.

The sequencing sample was made of blood. The clonotype originates from a man aged 25 to 40 in good health. The rearrangement joins TRBV4-2 to TRBJ1-2; D call uncertain. The CDR3 sequence: CASSQVGQINYGYTF. The DNA for the CDR3 is TGTGCCAGCAGCCAAGTGGGCCAGATAAACTATGGCTACACCTTC.